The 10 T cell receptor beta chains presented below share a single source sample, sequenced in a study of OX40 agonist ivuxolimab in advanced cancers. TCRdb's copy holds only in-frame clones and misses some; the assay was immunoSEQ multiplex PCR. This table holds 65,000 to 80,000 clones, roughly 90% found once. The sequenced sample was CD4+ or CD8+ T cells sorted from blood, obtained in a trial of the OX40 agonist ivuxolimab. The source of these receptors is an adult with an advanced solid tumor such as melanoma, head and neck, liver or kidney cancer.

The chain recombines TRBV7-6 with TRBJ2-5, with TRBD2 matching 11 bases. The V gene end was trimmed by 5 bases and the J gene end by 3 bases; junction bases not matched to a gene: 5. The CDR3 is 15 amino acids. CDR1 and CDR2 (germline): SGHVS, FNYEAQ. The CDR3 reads CASSKGLAVKETQYF. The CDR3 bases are TGTGCCAGCAGCAAGGGACTAGCGGTGAAAGAGACCCAGTACTTC.

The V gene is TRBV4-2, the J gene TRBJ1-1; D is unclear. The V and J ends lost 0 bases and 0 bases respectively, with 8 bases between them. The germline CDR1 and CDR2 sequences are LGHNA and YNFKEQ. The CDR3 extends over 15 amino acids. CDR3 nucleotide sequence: TGTGCCAGCAGCCAAGAGCCGACTATGAACACTGAAGCTTTCTTT. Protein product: CASSQEPTMNTEAFF.

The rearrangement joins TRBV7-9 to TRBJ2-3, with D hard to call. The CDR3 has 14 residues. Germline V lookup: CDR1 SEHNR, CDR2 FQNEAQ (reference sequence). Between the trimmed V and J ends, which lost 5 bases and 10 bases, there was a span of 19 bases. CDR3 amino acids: CASSPRAPPAPQYF. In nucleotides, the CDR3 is TGTGCCAGCAGCCCCCGGGCCCCGCCGGCCCCGCAGTATTTT.

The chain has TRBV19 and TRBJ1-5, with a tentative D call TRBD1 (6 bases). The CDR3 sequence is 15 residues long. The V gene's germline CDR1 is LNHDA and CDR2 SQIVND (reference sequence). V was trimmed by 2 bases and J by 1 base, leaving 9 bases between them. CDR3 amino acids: CASSIQGGSNQPQHF. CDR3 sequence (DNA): TGTGCCAGTAGTATACAAGGGGGGAGCAATCAGCCCCAGCATTTT.

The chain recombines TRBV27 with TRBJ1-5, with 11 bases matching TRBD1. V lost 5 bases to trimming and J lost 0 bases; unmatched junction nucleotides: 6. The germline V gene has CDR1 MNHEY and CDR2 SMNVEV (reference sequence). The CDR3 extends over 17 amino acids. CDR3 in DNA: TGTGCCAGCAGTCCGTGGGACAGGGGGATTAGCAATCAGCCCCAGCATTTT. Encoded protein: CASSPWDRGISNQPQHF.

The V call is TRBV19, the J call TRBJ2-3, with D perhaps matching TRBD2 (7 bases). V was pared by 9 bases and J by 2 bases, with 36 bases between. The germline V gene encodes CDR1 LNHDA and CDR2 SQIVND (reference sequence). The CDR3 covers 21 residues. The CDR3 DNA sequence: TGTGCCAGCCGGGACACCCTTCCTAAGCGGGGAGGTCCTACGGTCACAGATACGCAGTATTTT. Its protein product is CASRDTLPKRGGPTVTDTQYF.

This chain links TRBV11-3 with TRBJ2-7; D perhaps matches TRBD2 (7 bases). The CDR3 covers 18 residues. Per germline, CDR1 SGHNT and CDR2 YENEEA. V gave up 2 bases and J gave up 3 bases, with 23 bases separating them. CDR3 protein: CASSLFLGGTSFHYEQYF. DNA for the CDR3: TGTGCCAGCAGCTTATTTTTGGGGGGGACAAGTTTTCACTACGAGCAGTACTTC.

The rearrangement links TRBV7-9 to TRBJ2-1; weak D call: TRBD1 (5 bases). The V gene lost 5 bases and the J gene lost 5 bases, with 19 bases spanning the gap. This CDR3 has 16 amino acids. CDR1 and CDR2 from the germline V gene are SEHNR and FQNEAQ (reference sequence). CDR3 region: CASSPDSGSPNNEQFF. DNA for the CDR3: TGTGCCAGCAGCCCAGATTCAGGGTCACCGAACAATGAGCAGTTCTTC.

This CDR3 is CASTGQVGPTYEQYF. DNA of the CDR3: TGTGCCAGCACCGGACAGGTGGGACCCACCTACGAGCAGTACTTC. The chain joins TRBV6-1 to TRBJ2-7, with 7 bases identical to TRBD1. The germline V gene encodes CDR1 MNHNS and CDR2 SASEGT. V was clipped by 7 bases and J by 2 bases; unmatched bases: 11. This CDR3 is built from 15 residues.

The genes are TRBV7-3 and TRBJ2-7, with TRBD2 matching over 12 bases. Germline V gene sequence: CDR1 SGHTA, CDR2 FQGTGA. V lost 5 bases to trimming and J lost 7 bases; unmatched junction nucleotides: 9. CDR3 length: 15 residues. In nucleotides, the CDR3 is TGTGCCAGCAGCCAGGCTAGCGGGAGGGCCGGGGAGCAGTACTTC. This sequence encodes CASSQASGRAGEQYF. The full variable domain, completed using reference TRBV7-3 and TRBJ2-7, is GAGVSQTPSNKVTEKGKYVELRCDPISGHTALYWYRQSLGQGPEFLIYFQGTGAADDSGLPNDRFFAVRPEGSVSTLKIQRTERGDSAVYLCASSQASGRAGEQYFGPGTRLTVT.